This entry is about one TCR beta chain. The data were obtained in a study of blood T cell repertoires in COVID-19. Study details: The United States, Italy and Spain supplied acute and convalescent COVID-19 samples. In each case, the material was cDNA or gDNA derived from T cells, B-cell-depleted T cells, or PBMCs.

The assay was immunoSEQ multiplex PCR, and TCRdb's table has in-frame clones only and misses some. The sample holds about 130,000 clones, about four fifths seen once. Germline V gene data show CDR1 as SGHTA and CDR2 as FQGNSA. The J segment lost 2 bases and the V segment lost 5 bases, leaving 14 bases of the junction unmatched. The CDR3 is 19 amino acids. The origin of this receptor is a man aged 35 to 55 with active or convalescent COVID-19. The sequenced sample consisted of peripheral blood. The chain combines TRBV7-2 with TRBJ2-3; TRBD2 matches 12 bases. The CDR3 DNA reads as TGTGCCAGCAGCACCTTGGTAACGACTAGCGGGGGCCTCACAGATACGCAGTATTTT. Translation: CASSTLVTTSGGLTDTQYF.